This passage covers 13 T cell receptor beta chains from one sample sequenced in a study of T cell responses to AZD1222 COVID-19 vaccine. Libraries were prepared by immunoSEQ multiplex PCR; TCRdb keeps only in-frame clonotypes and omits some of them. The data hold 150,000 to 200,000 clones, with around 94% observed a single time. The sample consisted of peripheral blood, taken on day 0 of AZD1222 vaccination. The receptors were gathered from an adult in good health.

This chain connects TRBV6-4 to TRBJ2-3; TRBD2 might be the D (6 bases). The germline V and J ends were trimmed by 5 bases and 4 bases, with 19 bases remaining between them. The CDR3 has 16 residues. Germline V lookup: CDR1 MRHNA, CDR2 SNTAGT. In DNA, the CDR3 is TGTGCCAGCAGTCTAAACCGGGACTTCCTCGCAGATACGCAGTATTTT. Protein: CASSLNRDFLADTQYF.

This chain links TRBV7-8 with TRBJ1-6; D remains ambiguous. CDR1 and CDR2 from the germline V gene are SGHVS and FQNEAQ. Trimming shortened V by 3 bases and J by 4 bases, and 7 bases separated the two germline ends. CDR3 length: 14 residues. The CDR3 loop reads CASSFGFYNSPLHF. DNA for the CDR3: TGTGCCAGCAGCTTCGGATTTTATAATTCACCCCTCCACTTT.

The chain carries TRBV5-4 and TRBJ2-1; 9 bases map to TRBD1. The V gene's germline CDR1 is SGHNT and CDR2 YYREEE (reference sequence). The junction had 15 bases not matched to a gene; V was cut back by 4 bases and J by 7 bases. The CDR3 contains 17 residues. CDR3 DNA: TGTGCCAGCAGCATGGTCGCGGGGACAGGGATAGGAAATGAGCAGTTCTTC. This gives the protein CASSMVAGTGIGNEQFF.

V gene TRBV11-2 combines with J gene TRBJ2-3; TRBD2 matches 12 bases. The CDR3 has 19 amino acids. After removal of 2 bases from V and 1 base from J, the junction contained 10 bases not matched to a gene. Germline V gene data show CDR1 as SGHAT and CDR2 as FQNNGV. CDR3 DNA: TGTGCCAGCAGCTTAAACCCTAGCGGGAGGGCCTTGGGCACAGATACGCAGTATTTT. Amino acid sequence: CASSLNPSGRALGTDTQYF.

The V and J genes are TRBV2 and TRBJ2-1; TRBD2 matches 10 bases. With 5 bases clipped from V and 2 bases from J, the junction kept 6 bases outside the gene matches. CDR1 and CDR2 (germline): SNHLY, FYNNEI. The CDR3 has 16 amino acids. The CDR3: CASSSGTSAPYNEQFF. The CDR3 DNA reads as TGTGCCAGCAGTTCCGGGACTAGCGCCCCCTACAATGAGCAGTTCTTC.

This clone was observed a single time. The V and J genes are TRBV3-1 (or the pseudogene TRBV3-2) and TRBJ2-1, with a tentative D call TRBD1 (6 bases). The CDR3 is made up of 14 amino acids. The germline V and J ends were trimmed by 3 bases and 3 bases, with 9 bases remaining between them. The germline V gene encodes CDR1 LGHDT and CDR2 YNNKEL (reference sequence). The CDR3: CASSQRQVYNEQFF. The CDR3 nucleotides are TGTGCCAGCAGCCAGAGACAGGTCTACAATGAGCAGTTCTTC.

The CDR3 DNA follows: TGTGCCAGCAGCTTGATGACTAGCGCCCTCTCCTACGAGCAGTACTTC. Amino acids: CASSLMTSALSYEQYF. The rearrangement links TRBV3-1 (or the pseudogene TRBV3-2) to TRBJ2-7; TRBD2 agrees at 8 bases. The CDR3 totals 16 residues. From germline, CDR1 is LGHDT and CDR2 YNNKEL (reference sequence). V shed 5 bases, J shed 0 bases, and the junction held 9 bases outside the gene matches.

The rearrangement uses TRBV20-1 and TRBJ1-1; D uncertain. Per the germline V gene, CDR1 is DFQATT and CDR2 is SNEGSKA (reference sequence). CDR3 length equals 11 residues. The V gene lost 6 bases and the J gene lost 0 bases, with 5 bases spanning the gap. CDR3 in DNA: TGCAGTGCCAGACTGAACACTGAAGCTTTCTTT. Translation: CSARLNTEAFF.

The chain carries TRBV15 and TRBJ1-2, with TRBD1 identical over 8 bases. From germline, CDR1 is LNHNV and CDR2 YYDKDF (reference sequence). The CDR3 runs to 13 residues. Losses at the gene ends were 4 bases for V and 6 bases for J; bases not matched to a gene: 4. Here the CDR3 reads CATSKGQVDGYTF. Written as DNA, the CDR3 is TGTGCCACCAGCAAGGGACAGGTAGATGGCTACACCTTC.

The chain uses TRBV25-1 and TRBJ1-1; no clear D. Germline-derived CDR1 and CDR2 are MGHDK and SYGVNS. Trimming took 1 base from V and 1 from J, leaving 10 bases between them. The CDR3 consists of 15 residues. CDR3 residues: CASSESEVANTEAFF. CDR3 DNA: TGTGCCAGCAGTGAATCCGAGGTGGCGAACACTGAAGCTTTCTTT.

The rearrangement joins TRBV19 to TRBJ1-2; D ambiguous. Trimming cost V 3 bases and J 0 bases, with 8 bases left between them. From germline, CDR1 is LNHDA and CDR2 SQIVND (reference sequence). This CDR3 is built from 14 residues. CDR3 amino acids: CASSILAANYGYTF. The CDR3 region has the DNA TGTGCCAGTAGTATTTTGGCTGCTAACTATGGCTACACCTTC.

This CDR3 reads CAWRPSYNSPLHF. The CDR3 nucleotides read TGTGCCTGGAGACCAAGCTATAATTCACCCCTCCACTTT. The chain is built from TRBV30 and TRBJ1-6, with D hard to call. This CDR3 comprises 13 residues. Trimming shortened V by 3 bases and J by 3 bases, and 6 bases separated the two germline ends. The V gene's germline CDR1 is GTSNPN and CDR2 SVGIG (reference sequence).

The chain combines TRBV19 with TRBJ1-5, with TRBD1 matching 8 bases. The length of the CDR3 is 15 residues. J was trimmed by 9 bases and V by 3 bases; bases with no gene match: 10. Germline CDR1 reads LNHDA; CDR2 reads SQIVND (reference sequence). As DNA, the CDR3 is TGTGCCAGTAGTATCGGACAGGGAGGAGAACGGCCCCAGCATTTT. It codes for CASSIGQGGERPQHF. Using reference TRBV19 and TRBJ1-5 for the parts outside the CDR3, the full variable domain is DGGITQSPKYLFRKEGQNVTLSCEQNLNHDAMYWYRQDPGQGLRLIYYSQIVNDFQKGDIAEGYSVSREKKESFPLTVTSAQKNPTAFYLCASSIGQGGERPQHFGDGTRLSIL.